A selection of T cell receptor beta chains follows, all from one sample in a study of blood T cell repertoires in COVID-19. Sequencing used immunoSEQ multiplex PCR; TCRdb keeps in-frame clones, though not all of them. In the table there are approximately 210,000 clones, approximately 90% of which are singletons. The sequenced sample consisted of peripheral blood. The receptors come from a woman in her thirties or forties with acute or convalescent COVID-19. CDR3s include the opening cysteine and the closing phenylalanine or tryptophan. A D gene is named only where the DNA matches it firmly. Where a row states a size, it is once, few, many or the class of an expanded clone; other rows omit it.

. | 15 | . | TRBJ1-1 | TRBV5-1 | TGCGCCAGCAGCCTCGACCGGGGAGCGAACACTGAAGCTTTCTTT | CASSLDRGANTEAFF
. | 15 | . | TRBJ1-1 | TRBV30 | TGTGCCTGGAGTGTACGGGGCAGGGGGAACACTGAAGCTTTCTTT | CAWSVRGRGNTEAFF
. | 13 | . | TRBJ1-2 | TRBV19 | TGTGCCACCGAGCGGGGGCCAGGCTATGGCTACACCTTC | CATERGPGYGYTF
TRBD1 | 13 | . | TRBJ1-2 | TRBV6-5 | TGTGCCAGCACATACAGGGGCCGCGCCGGGTACACCTTC | CASTYRGRAGYTF
. | 16 | once | TRBJ1-4 | TRBV6-1 | TGTGCCAGCAGTGAAGCGAACAGGGAAGGAGGTGAAAAACTGTTTTTT | CASSEANREGGEKLFF
. | 15 | . | TRBJ2-3 | TRBV29-1 | TGCAGCGTTGAAGAGGTAGATTCCTCTACAGATACGCAGTATTTT | CSVEEVDSSTDTQYF
. | 10 | . | TRBJ1-2 | TRBV30 | TGTGCCATGGCATCCTATGGCTACACCTTC | CAMASYGYTF
. | 15 | . | TRBJ1-5 | TRBV4-1 | TGCGCCAGCAGCCTTGACACGAATAGCAATCAGCCCCAGCATTTT | CASSLDTNSNQPQHF
TRBD1 | 16 | . | TRBJ1-4 | TRBV5-6 | TGTGCCAGCAGCTCGAAGAAGACAGGGCCGGTCGGGATGGTGTTTTTT | CASSSKKTGPVGMVFF
TRBD1 | 15 | . | TRBJ1-5 | TRBV19 | TGTGCCAGTAGTCTAGACAGGGGAGGGCGTCAGCCCCAGCATTTT | CASSLDRGGRQPQHF
TRBD1 | 14 | . | TRBJ1-6 | TRBV30 | TGTGCCTGGAGTTCGGGACAGGGTAGTTCACCCCTCCACTTT | CAWSSGQGSSPLHF
TRBD1 | 16 | . | TRBJ1-5 | TRBV5-6 | TGTGCCAGCACCATAGCCGGGACAGGGAAAGGGCAGCCCCAGCATTTT | CASTIAGTGKGQPQHF